This T cell receptor (beta chain) was identified during a study of blood T cell repertoires in COVID-19. The CDR3 is 13 amino acids. Deletions cut 5 bases from V and 7 bases from J, with 12 bases between. Germline values: CDR1 LGHDT, CDR2 YNNKEL (reference sequence). Original data processing: Counts of nucleated cells, estimated from reference gene primer amplification, were obtained. Data came from immunoSEQ multiplex PCR; TCRdb stores just in-frame clones and leaves some out. V and J calls and clone size are given by that table; D and trimming were obtained from the DNA. The sample has 390,000 or so clones, about nine tenths seen once.

This TCR was recovered from a woman aged 25 to 39 with active or convalescent COVID-19. Sequenced material: peripheral blood. The chain uses TRBV3-1 (or the pseudogene TRBV3-2) and TRBJ2-1; TRBD2 might be the D (6 bases). As DNA, the CDR3 is TGTGCCAGCAGCTGGGGGACTCTGAATGAGCAGTTCTTC. Translation: CASSWGTLNEQFF.